Shown below are 27 T cell receptor beta chains from a single sample sequenced in a study of blood T cell repertoires in COVID-19. Generated by immunoSEQ multiplex PCR, the TCRdb table keeps only in-frame clones and is missing some. The sample has under 300,000 clones, around 86% seen once. What was sequenced was PBMCs or T cells enriched from blood (not recorded which). These receptors all stem from a man aged 18 to 29 who had recovered from COVID-19.

V and J are TRBV7-2 and TRBJ2-5, with TRBD2 as a possible D gene (6 bases). The CDR3 contains 13 residues. CDR1 and CDR2 from the germline V gene are SGHTA and FQGNSA. The germline V and J ends were trimmed by 3 bases and 5 bases, with 10 bases remaining between them. CDR3 amino acids: CASSFGTYETQYF. CDR3 DNA sequence: TGTGCCAGCAGCTTCGGGACTTATGAGACCCAGTACTTC.

V gene TRBV5-6 combines with J gene TRBJ2-7, with D maybe TRBD2 (5 bases). Trimming cost V 0 bases and J 7 bases, with 11 bases left between them. CDR1 is SGHDT and CDR2 is YYEEEE in the germline V gene. This CDR3 region has 13 residues. The CDR3 coding sequence is TGTGCCAGCAGCTTGGTGGCGTGGAGGGAGCAGTACTTC. It encodes CASSLVAWREQYF. Full variable domain (outside the CDR3, taken from reference TRBV5-6 and TRBJ2-7): DAGVTQSPTHLIKTRGQQVTLRCSPKSGHDTVSWYQQALGQGPQFIFQYYEEEERQRGNFPDRFSGHQFPNYSSELNVNALLLGDSALYLCASSLVAWREQYFGPGTRLTVT.

This chain joins TRBV19 and TRBJ1-4; TRBD1 agrees at 10 bases. The CDR3 length is 13 residues. Looked up from germline, CDR1 is LNHDA and CDR2 is SQIVND (reference sequence). V shed 9 bases and J 8 bases; nucleotides not matched to a gene: 6. This CDR3 is CASWGQGKEKLFF. CDR3 in DNA: TGTGCCAGCTGGGGACAGGGGAAGGAAAAACTGTTTTTT.

J is TRBJ2-7 and V is TRBV27; D is unresolved. In germline, CDR1 is MNHEY, CDR2 SMNVEV (reference sequence). CDR3 size: 13 residues. V was cut by 6 bases and J by 5 bases, with 14 bases left in between. The DNA of the CDR3 is TGTGCCAGCAGACTACAAGAGCCCGACGAGCAGTACTTC. It encodes CASRLQEPDEQYF.

CDR3 amino acids: CASSLGAAGEETQYF. The CDR3 nucleotides are TGTGCCAGCAGCTTAGGCGCGGCGGGGGAGGAGACCCAGTACTTC. This rearrangement joins TRBV11-2 to TRBJ2-5; TRBD2 agrees at 7 bases. The junction had 7 bases not matched to a gene; V was cut back by 1 base and J by 5 bases. Germline values: CDR1 SGHAT, CDR2 FQNNGV. The CDR3 spans 15 residues.

V and J are TRBV10-3 and TRBJ2-5; the D gene is possibly TRBD2 (6 bases). This CDR3 is 13 amino acids long. V was pared by 10 bases and J by 2 bases, with 14 bases between. Germline CDR1 is ENHRY and CDR2 is SYGVKD. The CDR3 DNA reads TGTGCCACCCAGGGACTGGAACAAGAGACCCAGTACTTC. The encoded protein is CATQGLEQETQYF.

The chain carries TRBV12-3 or TRBV12-4 and TRBJ2-7, with 13 nucleotides matching TRBD2. There are 13 residues in the CDR3. V was clipped by 5 bases and J by 9 bases; unmatched bases: 4. CDR3 coding DNA: TGTGCCAGCAGTCGGACTAGCGGGAGTGCGCAGTACTTC. It yields the protein CASSRTSGSAQYF.

This chain links TRBV2 with TRBJ1-2; possible D gene TRBD1, 5 bases. The V and J ends lost 8 bases and 4 bases respectively, with 17 bases between them. Germline V CDR1 and CDR2: SNHLY, FYNNEI. The CDR3 sequence is 14 residues long. The chain's CDR3 is CASSPPEQGYGYTF. The CDR3 coding sequence is TGTGCCAGCTCACCCCCGGAGCAGGGCTATGGCTACACCTTC.

The chain combines TRBV12-3 or TRBV12-4 with TRBJ1-1; no clear D. CDR3 size: 13 residues. V lost 2 bases and J lost 1, with 5 bases in between. CDR3: CASSLIRNTEAFF. As DNA, the CDR3 is TGTGCCAGCAGTTTAATCAGGAACACTGAAGCTTTCTTT.

V gene TRBV7-9 combines with J gene TRBJ1-2; D unclear. The ends were cut back, 1 base at V and 7 bases at J, with 7 bases in the middle. Germline V gene lookup returns CDR1 SEHNR and CDR2 FQNEAQ (reference sequence). The CDR3 length is 12 residues. The CDR3 spells CASSLDGSGYTF. CDR3 bases: TGTGCCAGCAGCTTAGACGGTTCTGGCTACACCTTC.

This chain links TRBV19 with TRBJ2-3; maybe TRBD1 (6 bases). V lost 6 bases and J 2 bases, leaving 15 bases between the germline ends. This CDR3 contains 15 residues. The V gene's germline CDR1 is LNHDA and CDR2 SQIVND (reference sequence). The CDR3 sequence: CASRSTGIPTDTQYF. The CDR3 nucleotides are TGTGCCAGTAGGTCCACAGGGATCCCCACAGATACGCAGTATTTT. Looking up the rest from reference TRBV19 and TRBJ2-3 gives the full variable domain: DGGITQSPKYLFRKEGQNVTLSCEQNLNHDAMYWYRQDPGQGLRLIYYSQIVNDFQKGDIAEGYSVSREKKESFPLTVTSAQKNPTAFYLCASRSTGIPTDTQYFGPGTRLTVL.

V gene TRBV24-1 combines with J gene TRBJ2-1, with D unresolved. With 2 bases removed from V and 3 bases from J, the gap between germline ends came to 10 bases. CDR1 and CDR2 (germline): KGHDR, SFDVKD. The CDR3 contains 15 residues. This CDR3 reads CATSDSQRVYNEQFF. CDR3 coding DNA: TGTGCCACCAGTGATTCCCAACGGGTCTACAATGAGCAGTTCTTC.

The V call is TRBV5-4, the J call TRBJ1-5; D perhaps matches TRBD1 (5 bases). The CDR3 is made up of 16 amino acids. V shed 1 base and J shed 1 base, with 12 bases lying between them. Germline values: CDR1 SGHNT, CDR2 YYREEE (reference sequence). CDR3 DNA: TGTGCCAGCAGCTTGCACGGGGCGGGAAGCAATCAGCCCCAGCATTTT. Residues: CASSLHGAGSNQPQHF.

The V call is TRBV2, the J call TRBJ2-7; 8 bases are shared with TRBD1. V trimming: 3 bases; J trimming: 7 bases; junction bases outside the gene matches: 5. Germline V gene lookup returns CDR1 SNHLY and CDR2 FYNNEI. The CDR3 loop spans 13 amino acids. Written as DNA, the CDR3 is TGTGCCAGCAGTGAGGGCAGGGGGCGGGAGCAGTACTTC. Translation gives CASSEGRGREQYF.

CDR3 DNA sequence: TGTGCCATCAGTGAGTCTGCCAGGGAAGAGACCCAGTACTTC. Translation gives CAISESAREETQYF. The V and J genes are TRBV10-3 and TRBJ2-5; a weak D match, TRBD1 (5 bases). Trimming pared 0 bases from V and 3 bases from J, leaving 8 bases between. The CDR3 runs 14 residues. Germline V CDR1 and CDR2: ENHRY, SYGVKD.

This clone appeared a single time. The genes are TRBV5-1 and TRBJ2-6, with TRBD1 matching over 7 bases. The V and J ends lost 7 bases and 2 bases, in that order; junction bases with no gene match: 6. The CDR3 runs to 15 residues. Germline assignment: CDR1 SGHRS and CDR2 YFSETQ. The CDR3 coding sequence is TGCGCCAGCCGGAAACAGGGGACTGGGGCCAACGTCCTGACTTTC. It is translated as CASRKQGTGANVLTF.

V is TRBV24-1 and J is TRBJ1-5, with 9 bases lining up with TRBD1. Germline V gives CDR1 KGHDR, CDR2 SFDVKD. The CDR3 loop spans 14 amino acids. V shed 4 bases, J shed 7 bases, and the junction held 4 bases outside the gene matches. CDR3 loop: CATSEQGAYQPQHF. Written as DNA, the CDR3 is TGTGCCACCAGTGAACAGGGGGCGTACCAGCCCCAGCATTTT.

The V gene is TRBV12-5, the J gene TRBJ1-2; 7 bases fit TRBD1. V lost 0 bases, J lost 2 bases, and 9 bases stayed unmatched. There are 17 residues in the CDR3. From germline, CDR1 is LGHNT and CDR2 FRNRAP. The CDR3: CASGLVLGWDRNYGYTF. CDR3 bases: TGTGCTAGTGGTTTGGTATTGGGCTGGGACAGAAACTATGGCTACACCTTC.

J is TRBJ1-2 and V is TRBV7-9, with 8 positions matching TRBD1. Germline loops: CDR1 SEHNR, CDR2 FQNEAQ (reference sequence). Losses at the gene ends were 5 bases for V and 7 bases for J; bases not matched to a gene: 9. This CDR3 is built from 14 residues. The CDR3 protein is CASSRDRGLFGYTF. As DNA, the CDR3 is TGTGCCAGCAGCCGAGACAGGGGTTTGTTTGGCTACACCTTC. Full variable domain (missing parts from reference TRBV7-9 and TRBJ1-2): DTGVSQNPRHKITKRGQNVTFRCDPISEHNRLYWYRQTLGQGPEFLTYFQNEAQLEKSRLLSDRFSAERPKGSFSTLEIQRTEQGDSAMYLCASSRDRGLFGYTFGSGTRLTVV.

CDR3: CASSLTGLKIDEQFF. The DNA for the CDR3 is TGTGCCAGTAGTTTGACAGGCCTAAAGATCGATGAGCAGTTCTTC. The chain joins TRBV19 to TRBJ2-1; TRBD1 might be the D (6 bases). The CDR3 loop spans 15 amino acids. V was cut by 5 bases and J by 8 bases, with 19 bases left in between. CDR1 LNHDA and CDR2 SQIVND come from the germline V gene (reference sequence).

The chain is built from TRBV4-1 and TRBJ2-1; tentatively, D is TRBD1 (5 bases). CDR1 is MGHRA, CDR2 YSYEKL, per germline. V was trimmed by 0 bases and J by 8 bases, leaving 17 bases between them. The CDR3 is made up of 16 amino acids. The CDR3 reads CASSQDYGPGYYEQFF. The CDR3 nucleotides read TGCGCCAGCAGCCAAGATTACGGTCCAGGGTATTATGAGCAGTTCTTC.

A single count supports this clone. The chain links TRBV28 to TRBJ1-2; D possibly corresponds to TRBD1 (5 bases). This CDR3 has 13 residues. CDR1 MDHEN and CDR2 SYDVKM come from the germline V gene. V lost 6 bases and J lost 4, with 12 bases in between. The CDR3 nucleotides read TGTGCCAGCAGCCTGAGGACACCCTATGGCTACACCTTC. This encodes CASSLRTPYGYTF.

The V gene is TRBV6-5, the J gene TRBJ1-5; perhaps TRBD1 as D (5 bases). V dropped 4 bases and J dropped 0 bases, with 10 bases sitting between them. Per germline, CDR1 MNHEY and CDR2 SVGAGI. This CDR3 spans 15 amino acids. CDR3 sequence: CASSWGESSNQPQHF. The CDR3 bases are TGTGCCAGCAGTTGGGGGGAGTCTAGCAATCAGCCCCAGCATTTT.

The V gene is TRBV5-1, the J gene TRBJ2-7, with TRBD2 identical over 7 bases. This CDR3 has 14 residues. Germline values: CDR1 SGHRS, CDR2 YFSETQ. J lost 3 bases, V lost 4 bases, and 7 bases had no gene match. CDR3: CASSDTAGIYEQYF. The CDR3 DNA is TGCGCCAGCAGCGACACAGCGGGAATCTACGAGCAGTACTTC.

The rearrangement uses TRBV5-1 and TRBJ2-5, with a possible D match to TRBD2 (6 bases). Germline V gives CDR1 SGHRS, CDR2 YFSETQ. CDR3 length equals 16 residues. V gave up 4 bases and J gave up 4 bases, with 20 bases separating them. The CDR3 coding sequence is TGCGCCAGCAGCGTCTATTCCAGGAGGGCCTTAGAGACCCAGTACTTC. Its protein is CASSVYSRRALETQYF. Full variable domain (missing parts from reference TRBV5-1 and TRBJ2-5): KAGVTQTPRYLIKTRGQQVTLSCSPISGHRSVSWYQQTPGQGLQFLFEYFSETQRNKGNFPGRFSGRQFSNSRSEMNVSTLELGDSALYLCASSVYSRRALETQYFGPGTRLLVL.

The chain combines TRBV2 with TRBJ2-1; D may be TRBD2 (6 bases). V shed 0 bases and J shed 3 bases, with 6 bases lying between them. This CDR3 is built from 14 residues. CDR1 is SNHLY and CDR2 is FYNNEI in the germline V gene. The CDR3 region has the DNA TGTGCCAGCAGTGAAGCTAGCGGCTACAATGAGCAGTTCTTC. This gives the protein CASSEASGYNEQFF.

CDR3 sequence: CASSLGGSSYNSPLHF. Written as DNA, the CDR3 is TGTGCCAGCAGCTTAGGAGGGAGCTCCTATAATTCACCCCTCCACTTT. V is TRBV11-2 and J is TRBJ1-6, with unresolved D. V lost 1 base, J lost 0 bases, and 7 bases lay in between. The germline V gene encodes CDR1 SGHAT and CDR2 FQNNGV. The CDR3 runs to 16 residues.